This T cell receptor beta chain is drawn from a study of blood T cell repertoires in COVID-19. Study context: Acute and convalescent COVID-19 specimens originated in the United States, Italy and Spain.

Per the authors' pipeline: Nucleated cell number was recorded as an estimate derived from reference gene primer amplification. Profiled with immunoSEQ multiplex PCR; TCRdb holds only in-frame clones, not every one. D and trimming come from the DNA, and the V and J calls and clone size come from that table. The sample carries over 120,000 clones, roughly 90% recorded once. There are 14 residues in the CDR3. The germline V and J ends were trimmed by 5 bases and 4 bases, with 14 bases remaining between them. CDR1 is MNHEY, CDR2 SVGAGI, per germline. This chain links TRBV6-5 with TRBJ1-2, with D possibly being TRBD1 (5 bases). The TCR sequence derives from a man in his fifties or sixties with active or convalescent COVID-19. Sequencing used peripheral blood. In nucleotides, the CDR3 is TGTGCCAGCAGTCCACAGGCACCCTCCTATGGCTACACCTTC. Protein: CASSPQAPSYGYTF.